This entry lists 3 T cell receptor beta chains sequenced from one sample in a study of cytomegalovirus exposure and HLA in healthy donors. The PCR had 60 Vbeta and 13 Jbeta primers. The table came from immunoSEQ multiplex PCR; TCRdb's copy has only in-frame clones and leaves some out. This sample has 55,000 to 80,000 clones, with approximately 83% found just once. Input material: PBMCs. Receptors were obtained from a female donor in good health and CMV-seronegative.

This chain joins TRBV7-9 and TRBJ1-2; D remains unclear. The CDR3 has 14 residues. Germline V gene lookup returns CDR1 SEHNR and CDR2 FQNEAQ (reference sequence). V lost 5 bases and J lost 7, with 17 bases in between. The CDR3 DNA reads TGTGCCAGCAGCCCCAGCTCGGTTCGGGGTGGCTACACCTTC. Translated, it gives CASSPSSVRGGYTF.

This rearrangement joins TRBV15 to TRBJ2-1; weak D call: TRBD2 (5 bases). This CDR3 region has 14 residues. V was trimmed by 6 bases and J by 8 bases, leaving 17 bases between them. Germline CDR1 LNHNV, CDR2 YYDKDF (reference sequence). This CDR3 is CATRARENVYEQFF. CDR3 bases: TGTGCCACCAGGGCCCGGGAAAACGTATATGAGCAGTTCTTC.

This clone was seen a few times. V and J are TRBV10-2 and TRBJ2-7, with TRBD1 matching over 7 bases. V gave up 5 bases and J gave up 2 bases; unmatched junction bases: 3. Germline loops: CDR1 WSHSY, CDR2 SAAADI. CDR3 length equals 13 residues. As DNA, the CDR3 is TGCGCCAGCAGTAGGGGGCAGACCTACGAGCAGTACTTC. Translating gives CASSRGQTYEQYF.